This T cell receptor (beta chain) is drawn from a study of blood T cell repertoires in COVID-19. Unmatched junction bases numbered 5, after V lost 7 bases and J lost 9 bases. The CDR3 has 13 amino acids. In germline, CDR1 is SGHRS, CDR2 YFSETQ. Using immunoSEQ multiplex PCR, the repertoire was profiled, and TCRdb retains in-frame clones only, with some absent. In the table there are more than 95,000 clones, roughly 86% of which are singletons. The chain carries TRBV5-1 and TRBJ2-1; 12 bases line up with TRBD2. This sequence was found in a human donor in a cohort sampled during active COVID-19. Material for sequencing was peripheral blood. In DNA, the CDR3 is TGCGCCAGCCGGACTAGCGGGACTAGTGAGCAGTTCTTC. This encodes CASRTSGTSEQFF.